These 7 T cell receptor beta chains were sequenced from one sample in a study of blood T cell repertoires in COVID-19. Profiling relied on immunoSEQ multiplex PCR, and the TCRdb table lists in-frame clones only, not all of them. Of fewer than 250,000 clones in the sample, roughly 86% were seen once. Material for sequencing was peripheral blood. These receptor sequences come from a man aged 55 to 70 with acute or convalescent COVID-19.

The gene calls are TRBV6-6 and TRBJ1-6; D is perhaps TRBD1 (6 bases). The CDR3 covers 18 residues. Germline values: CDR1 MNHNY, CDR2 SVGAGI (reference sequence). Trimming left V 5 bases short and J 3 bases short, with 20 bases between. CDR3 in DNA: TGTGCCAGCAGTCCCGGGGGGGGCAGGGCAAACTATAATTCACCCCTCCACTTT. It codes for CASSPGGGRANYNSPLHF.

The gene calls are TRBV7-8 and TRBJ2-2, with 9 bases matching TRBD1. This CDR3 has 15 residues. V shed 5 bases, J shed 5 bases, and the junction held 6 bases outside the gene matches. Germline lookup yields CDR1 SGHVS and CDR2 FQNEAQ. The CDR3 region is CASSGWDRVTGELFF. Here the CDR3 DNA reads TGTGCCAGCAGCGGATGGGACAGGGTGACCGGGGAGCTGTTTTTT.

The chain is built from TRBV11-2 and TRBJ1-5; 8 bases are shared with TRBD1. Germline CDR1 SGHAT, CDR2 FQNNGV. V lost 1 base to trimming and J lost 4 bases; unmatched junction nucleotides: 6. The CDR3 runs to 16 residues. CDR3 bases: TGTGCCAGCAGCTTAGGCAGGACAGGGCCGAATCAGCCCCAGCATTTT. Residues: CASSLGRTGPNQPQHF. The whole variable domain, filled in from reference TRBV11-2 and TRBJ1-5, reads EAGVAQSPRYKIIEKRQSVAFWCNPISGHATLYWYQQILGQGPKLLIQFQNNGVVDDSQLPKDRFSAERLKGVDSTLKIQPAKLEDSAVYLCASSLGRTGPNQPQHFGDGTRLSIL.

The chain has TRBV14 and TRBJ2-1, with 8 bases fitting TRBD1. V lost 2 bases and J lost 5; bases outside the gene matches: 5. Germline values: CDR1 SGHDN, CDR2 FVKESK. The CDR3 has 15 residues. The DNA for the CDR3 is TGTGCCAGCAGCCAAAAGAGGGGACAGGACAATGAGCAGTTCTTC. This gives the protein CASSQKRGQDNEQFF. Supplemented by reference TRBV14 and TRBJ2-1, the full variable domain reads EAGVTQFPSHSVIEKGQTVTLRCDPISGHDNLYWYRRVMGKEIKFLLHFVKESKQDESGMPNNRFLAERTGGTYSTLKVQPAELEDSGVYFCASSQKRGQDNEQFFGPGTRLTVL.

V gene TRBV6-6 combines with J gene TRBJ1-5; no firm D call. Germline lookup yields CDR1 MNHNY and CDR2 SVGAGI (reference sequence). Trimming stripped 4 bases from V and 7 bases from J, with 8 bases between. The CDR3 runs 12 residues. CDR3 loop: CASSSDTQPQHF. The CDR3 DNA sequence: TGTGCCAGCAGTTCCGACACACAGCCCCAGCATTTT.

The chain carries TRBV3-1 (or the pseudogene TRBV3-2) and TRBJ1-3; 8 bases are a match to TRBD1. The germline CDR1 and CDR2 sequences are LGHDT and YNNKEL (reference sequence). The CDR3 runs 17 residues. Germline trimming cut 3 bases from V and 3 bases from J; bases unmatched to any gene: 10. CDR3 in amino acids: CASSHIPTGGYGNTIYF. The CDR3 DNA reads TGTGCCAGCAGCCACATTCCAACAGGGGGATATGGAAACACCATATATTTT.

This clone was recorded only once. The rearrangement joins TRBV6-5 to TRBJ1-6; TRBD1 aligns across 8 bases. The CDR3 length is 13 residues. Looked up from germline, CDR1 is MNHEY and CDR2 is SVGAGI. The trim removed 5 bases at V and 12 bases at J, leaving 6 bases unmatched. The CDR3 DNA is TGTGCCAGCAGTCCCGGACAGGGACTACCCCTCCACTTT. Its protein is CASSPGQGLPLHF.